The 18 T cell receptor beta chains below come from one sample, sequenced in a study of tissue T cells after allogeneic stem cell transplantation. The repertoire was sequenced with immunoSEQ multiplex PCR; TCRdb's copy has only in-frame clones and lacks some. Seen here are more than 45,000 clones, over 65% observed once, and the top ten hold 0.7%. What was sequenced was sorted cells pooled from one or two spleens. The receptors were gathered from a pool of C57BL/6 mice in good health.

With respect to this clone: The gene symbols are mouse symbols. Read data end 1 residue before the CDR3 end; the end is taken from the germline J gene. The chain links TRBV13-1 to TRBJ2-5, with a possible D match to TRBD1 (5 bases). The V and J ends lost 0 bases and 4 bases respectively, with 6 bases between them. The CDR3 is 13 amino acids. Germline V lookup: CDR1 NSHNY, CDR2 SYGAGN. The CDR3 region is CASSDEGKDTQYF. The sequenced part of the CDR3 DNA is TGTGCCAGCAGTGATGAGGGGAAAGACACCCAGTAC.

Of note for this clone: Mouse gene names apply. The read stops 1 residue short of the end of the CDR3; the missing end is completed from the germline J gene. The chain links TRBV16 to TRBJ2-7, with D possibly being TRBD2 (6 bases). CDR1 is SGHSA, CDR2 FRNQAP, per germline. V shed 3 bases and J shed 0 bases, with 9 bases lying between them. The CDR3 totals 14 residues. The DNA read from the CDR3 is TGTGCAAGCAGCTTTGGACTGAGCTCCTATGAACAGTAC. Its protein is CASSFGLSSYEQY. The CDR3 in full is CASSFGLSSYEQYF.

In regard to this clone: Gene names denote mouse genes. The sequenced fragment ends 1 residue before the CDR3 boundary, so the rest is inferred from the germline J gene. The chain has TRBV5 and TRBJ2-5, with unresolved D. V lost 0 bases to trimming and J lost 0 bases, with 7 bases between them. Germline lookup yields CDR1 LGHNA and CDR2 YNLKQL (reference sequence). This CDR3 has 15 residues. The part of the CDR3 DNA that was read is TGTGCCAGCAGCCAAGAGGGGAGGAACCAAGACACCCAGTAC. Its protein product is CASSQEGRNQDTQY. The complete CDR3 protein is CASSQEGRNQDTQYF.

Comments on this clone: Here the gene names and germline are mouse. The read ends 1 residue shy of where the CDR3 ends; the end is completed using the germline J gene. The rearrangement joins TRBV19 to TRBJ2-4; weak D call: TRBD1 (5 bases). This CDR3 spans 14 amino acids. CDR1 is FNHDT and CDR2 is SITEND in the germline V gene (reference sequence). With 4 bases removed from V and 0 bases from J, the gap between germline ends came to 9 bases. The DNA read from the CDR3 is TGTGCCAGCAGTCCGACAGAAAGTCAAAACACCTTGTAC. Its protein is CASSPTESQNTLY. In full, the CDR3 is CASSPTESQNTLYF. Based on the CDR3 plus reference TRBV19 and TRBJ2-4, the full variable domain is GGIITQTPKFLIGQEGQKLTLKCQQNFNHDTMYWYRQDSGKGLRLIYYSITENDLQKGDLSEGYDASREKKSSFSLTVTSAQKNEMAVFLCASSPTESQNTLYFGAGTRLSVL.

Comment on this clone: Gene names and germline match the mouse. The read terminates 1 residue ahead of where the CDR3 ends, so the germline J gene completes it. The chain recombines TRBV16 with TRBJ2-1; D not certain. In germline, CDR1 is SGHSA, CDR2 FRNQAP. CDR3 length: 11 residues. V gave up 5 bases and J gave up 6 bases, with 5 bases separating them. The CDR3 here is CASSALAEQFF. CDR3 DNA, as far as it was read: TGTGCAAGCAGCGCCCTTGCTGAGCAGTTC.

Points on this clone: The gene symbols are mouse symbols. The DNA ends 1 residue before the CDR3 does, and the rest of the CDR3 is filled in from the germline J gene. The V and J genes are TRBV19 and TRBJ1-1; maybe TRBD1 (6 bases). This CDR3 comprises 14 residues. In germline, CDR1 is FNHDT, CDR2 SITEND (reference sequence). Trimming pared 1 base from V and 1 base from J, leaving 8 bases between. The CDR3 DNA, read in part, is TGTGCCAGCAGTATAAGGGACAAAAACACAGAAGTCTTC. It is translated as CASSIRDKNTEVF. The full-length CDR3 reads as CASSIRDKNTEVFF.

On this clone: Gene names refer to mouse genes. The missing CDR3 end, 1 residue past where the read stops, is filled in from the germline J gene. This sample also contains other DNA sequences that code for the same CDR3. V and J are TRBV13-2 and TRBJ1-2; 8 bases agree with TRBD1. The V gene end was trimmed by 2 bases and the J gene end by 0 bases; junction bases not matched to a gene: 3. CDR3 length: 15 amino acids. Germline-derived CDR1 and CDR2 are NNHNN and SYGAGS (reference sequence). The CDR3 spells CASGDPGQANSDYTF. The part of the CDR3 DNA that was read is TGTGCCAGCGGTGACCCGGGACAGGCAAACTCCGACTACACC.

In regard to this clone: Germline and genes here are mouse. Sequencing ends 1 residue short of the CDR3 end; the germline J gene provides the rest. The V gene is TRBV1, the J gene TRBJ1-2; maybe TRBD1 (6 bases). Trimming took 0 bases from V and 4 from J, leaving 12 bases between them. Germline-derived CDR1 and CDR2 are NSQYPW and LRSPGD (reference sequence). The CDR3 is 15 residues long. The CDR3 bases that were read are TGCACCTGCAGTGCAGATCTGGACAGAGGCTCCGACTACACC. Its protein product is CTCSADLDRGSDYT. The CDR3 in full is CTCSADLDRGSDYTF.

On this clone itself: All gene names here are mouse names. The read falls 1 residue short of the CDR3 end, and the missing part is taken from the germline J gene. This chain joins TRBV13-3 and TRBJ2-7; the D gene is possibly TRBD1 (5 bases). There are 14 residues in the CDR3. V lost 3 bases, J lost 0 bases, and 10 bases lay in between. CDR1 and CDR2 from the germline V gene are NNHDY and SYVADS. CDR3 sequence: CASSGDRPSYEQYF. The sequenced CDR3 bases are TGTGCCAGCAGTGGAGACAGACCCTCCTATGAACAGTAC.

To note about this clone: Mouse names are used for the genes. The CDR3 is cut off 1 residue early in the read; its end comes from the germline J gene. This chain connects TRBV13-2 to TRBJ2-2; D is unclear. CDR3 length: 16 residues. Germline loops: CDR1 NNHNN, CDR2 SYGAGS (reference sequence). Trimming took off 0 bases at V and 0 bases at J, with 9 bases between the two ends. Partial CDR3 DNA: TGTGCCAGCGGTGATGCGGCTGGTTCAAACACCGGGCAGCTCTAC. Translated, it gives CASGDAAGSNTGQLY. The full CDR3 reads CASGDAAGSNTGQLYF.

A word on this clone: The listed genes are named as in mouse. The CDR3 goes on 1 residue after the read ends, and that part is filled in from the germline J gene. The V gene is TRBV20, the J gene TRBJ1-4; 10 nucleotides match TRBD1. Germline V gives CDR1 GFQATS, CDR2 STVNSAI. V gave up 0 bases and J gave up 3 bases; unmatched junction bases: 1. The length of the CDR3 is 15 residues. The sequenced part of the CDR3 DNA is TGTGGTGCTAGGGAAGGACAGGGGGCCAACGAAAGATTATTT. It encodes CGAREGQGANERLF. The entire CDR3 sequence reads CGAREGQGANERLFF.

This clone appeared a few times. Mouse names are used for the genes. Sequencing ends 1 residue short of the CDR3 end; the germline J gene provides the rest. The rearrangement links TRBV13-2 to TRBJ1-6; D is ambiguous. TRBJ1-6 is labeled an ORF, and its function is uncertain. Per germline, CDR1 NNHNN and CDR2 SYGAGS (reference sequence). This CDR3 is built from 15 residues. Trimming removed 0 bases at V and 0 bases at J, with 4 bases between. Partial CDR3 DNA: TGTGCCAGCGGTGATGTCAGTTCCTATAATTCGCCCCTCTAC. It codes for CASGDVSSYNSPLY. The full CDR3 reads CASGDVSSYNSPLYF.

With respect to this clone: Genes and germline are mouse. The read finishes 1 residue shy of the CDR3 end, and the germline J gene is used to complete it. Other DNA sequences within the sample encode an identical CDR3. The genes are TRBV13-2 and TRBJ2-3; 10 nucleotides match TRBD2. Germline CDR1 NNHNN, CDR2 SYGAGS (reference sequence). The ends lost 2 bases at V and 1 base at J; junction bases unmatched: 4. This CDR3 spans 16 amino acids. CDR3 DNA, as far as it was read: TGTGCCAGCGGTGACCTGGGGGGGCGGGGTGCAGAAACGCTGTAT. It codes for CASGDLGGRGAETLY. The full CDR3 sequence reads CASGDLGGRGAETLYF.

To note about this clone: Any gene name here is a mouse gene name. The sequenced fragment ends 1 residue before the CDR3 boundary, so the rest is inferred from the germline J gene. The V and J genes are TRBV23 and TRBJ1-1; the table's D call of TRBD1 was not tested on the DNA. The CDR3 is 13 amino acids. CDR1 is KGHTA, CDR2 FQNQQP, per germline. The CDR3 sequence is CSSSQGQYTEVFF. Partial CDR3 DNA: TGCTCCAGCAGTCAAGGACAGTACACAGAAGTCTTC. Using reference TRBV23 and TRBJ1-1 for the parts outside the CDR3, the full variable domain is DAAVTQKPRYLIKMKGQEAEMKCIPEKGHTAVFWYQQKQSKELKFLIYFQNQQPLDQIDMVKERFSAVCPSSSLCSLGIRTCEAEDSALYLCSSSQGQYTEVFFGKGTRLTVV.

Concerning this clone: Genes and germline come from the mouse. The read gets to within 1 residue of the CDR3 end, and the germline J gene fills in the rest. V is TRBV19 and J is TRBJ1-1; D is undetermined. Looked up from germline, CDR1 is FNHDT and CDR2 is SITEND (reference sequence). Trimming took off 0 bases at V and 3 bases at J, with 6 bases between the two ends. The CDR3 has 13 residues. CDR3 sequence reads: CASSIGVDTEVFF. CDR3 bases read: TGTGCCAGCAGTATAGGGGTGGACACAGAAGTCTTC.

About this clone: Gene names and germline refer to mouse. The read ends 1 residue shy of where the CDR3 ends; the end is completed using the germline J gene. The rearrangement links TRBV29 to TRBJ2-5, with D possibly being TRBD1 (5 bases). The V gene lost 2 bases and the J gene lost 1 base, with 7 bases spanning the gap. The length of the CDR3 is 14 residues. Germline CDR1 is MSHET and CDR2 is SYDVDS. CDR3 protein: CASSLQGDQDTQYF. The sequenced part of the CDR3 DNA is TGTGCTAGCAGTTTACAGGGTGACCAAGACACCCAGTAC.

In regard to this clone: These gene names are mouse names. The read falls 1 residue short of the CDR3 end, and the missing part is taken from the germline J gene. V and J are TRBV13-2 and TRBJ1-1; D possibly corresponds to TRBD1 (6 bases). CDR3 length equals 14 residues. Trimming stripped 2 bases from V and 3 bases from J, with 11 bases between. The germline gives CDR1 NNHNN, CDR2 SYGAGS (reference sequence). Partial CDR3 DNA: TGTGCCAGCGGTGAAGGGGGAGGGGACACAGAAGTCTTC. It specifies CASGEGGGDTEVF. The complete CDR3 sequence is CASGEGGGDTEVFF.

Of note for this clone: The genes are named according to mouse. The missing CDR3 end, 1 residue past where the read stops, is filled in from the germline J gene. This chain uses TRBV3 with TRBJ2-4; D unclear. Between the trimmed V and J ends, which lost 1 base and 0 bases, there was a span of 2 bases. The CDR3 covers 13 residues. Germline values: CDR1 SNHLY, CDR2 FYNGKV (reference sequence). The CDR3 is CASSLVSQNTLYF. The DNA read from the CDR3 is TGTGCCAGCAGCTTAGTTAGTCAAAACACCTTGTAC.